This TCR delta chain appears in the sequencing data of a study of Vδ1+ human thymocytes. The template was reverse-transcribed extracted RNA. Pooled V-gene forward primers with one constant-region reverse primer generated the CDR3 amplicons by multiplex PCR. TCRdb applied CATT to the multiplex PCR reads for clone calling. The sample holds 20,000 to 25,000 delta-chain clones; 7.5% to 9% are singletons and the top ten take approximately 1%. This clone counts as medium-sized. Its antigen is as yet unknown. The limits of the CDR3 on the DNA are not certain, so only TCRdb's listed CDR3 is given. Study-wide points: Thymic TRG and TRD repertoires appeared highly polyclonal.

The CDR3 totals 23 residues, both ends included. In germline, CDR1 is NSMFDY, CDR2 ISSIKDK. This sequence originates from a child under two years old who had congenital heart surgery. The rearrangement uses TRAV29/DV5 and TRDJ1; TRDD3, the table's D call, was not compared with the DNA. The sequencing input was Vdelta1+ gamma-delta thymocytes from the thymus. Documented subset: FACS-sorted CD3+ TCRalphabeta- TCRVdelta1+ TCRVdelta2- thymocytes. The CDR3 is CSVLLCSKRFLDIPTQDTDKLIF.